Listed below are T cell receptor beta chains from one sample, sequenced in a study of CD8+ T cells in alopecia areata. Only in-frame clones appear in the TCRdb table, and some are missing; sequencing was by immunoSEQ multiplex PCR. The data hold roughly 150,000 clones, with around 47% observed a single time. Input material: CD4+ T cells sorted from blood. The source is a human donor with alopecia areata. Both conserved end residues are trimmed from each CDR3. Each record gives: CDR3 protein, V gene, D gene. A D gene is named only where the DNA matches it firmly.

ASSALLATYEQY	TRBV2	TRBD2
ASSPPSQRNIQY	TRBV18	.
ATTSGVGTEAF	TRBV28	.
ASRAGQVVSYEQY	TRBV6-1	TRBD1
ASSPGQPLNTEAF	TRBV18	.
ASSLASSGYADTQY	TRBV7-9	TRBD2
ASSLTAGGAGELF	TRBV11-2	TRBD1
ASSVETWETQY	TRBV2	.
ASSGTANYGYT	TRBV2	TRBD1
ASSFSSGTDSYEQY	TRBV7-9	TRBD1
SVETGANVLT	TRBV29-1	.
ATSRVSREQF	TRBV15	.
ASSTQGNIQY	TRBV7-2	.
ASSPTGTSGNEQF	TRBV9	TRBD2
AWSPQSTNTEAF	TRBV30	.
ASIPFVGNTEAF	TRBV28	.
SVRQGVTGANVLT	TRBV29-1	TRBD1
ASSSTTSGKGTYEQY	TRBV27	.
ASSGGPFGTDTQY	TRBV5-1	.
ASSLDRYTGELF	TRBV5-4	.
SATQAFGQY	TRBV20-1	.
ARSTTGWQETQY	TRBV2	.
AWSKEDRGAYYGYT	TRBV30	TRBD1
ASSPPGGDEQF	TRBV18	TRBD1
ASRAGTSYPDTQY	TRBV7-3	TRBD2
ASSSTGDYEQY	TRBV27	TRBD1
ASRGLAGGRETQY	TRBV2	TRBD2
SVGRGYPPDTQY	TRBV29-1	.
ASSVVASRGETQY	TRBV9	.
SVSNTEAF	TRBV20-1	.
ASSADLQGGQETQY	TRBV6-1	.
ASSPATDTQY	TRBV18	.
ASSEMTVNEKLF	TRBV25-1	.
ASSSGGINEQF	TRBV7-3	.
ASSPTRGQSQPQH	TRBV27	.
ASSRQGWSEQY	TRBV7-2	.
ATSRHSDTQY	TRBV15	.
ASSSGQGVGYT	TRBV11-2	TRBD1
ASSRQGGETQY	TRBV7-9	.
ASSNSGEQF	TRBV2	.
ASSYTRGLIYEQY	TRBV6-5	TRBD1
ASSSPGELYEQY	TRBV28	.
ASLRGGNTEAF	TRBV7-9	TRBD1
ASSLWALAGGPGELF	TRBV28	TRBD2
ASRGDGTNYGYT	TRBV2	.
ASSQQHYNEQF	TRBV14	.
ASSSLGTAYQETQY	TRBV6-5	TRBD1
SVLGGYEQY	TRBV29-1	.
ASRSNNEQF	TRBV28	.
ASSRQGYSADTQY	TRBV28	TRBD1
ASSLFGTYEQY	TRBV27	.
SVALIVLGEQY	TRBV29-1	.
ASSLNSGANVLT	TRBV7-3	.
SVVSSGRADEQY	TRBV29-1	TRBD2
ASSGGTEAF	TRBV14	.
ASRDWGSGNTIY	TRBV27	.
AWSVLSYSGNTIY	TRBV30	.